This TCR beta chain was obtained from a study of blood T cell repertoires in COVID-19. Across the study: Sites in the United States, Italy and Spain provided acute and convalescent COVID-19 samples. PBMCs, B-cell-depleted T cells, or T cells provided the cDNA or gDNA that made up the material.

The V gene's germline CDR1 is MGHDK and CDR2 SYGVNS. Trimming took off 1 base at V and 5 bases at J, with 14 bases between the two ends. This CDR3 is 15 amino acids long. Per the study methods: It was from reference gene primer amplification that nucleated cell counts were estimated. Profiling relied on immunoSEQ multiplex PCR, and the TCRdb table lists in-frame clones only, not all of them. The DNA gave D and trimming, while V, J and clone size come from that table. The sample yields 200,000 to 250,000 clones, 70% to 90% seen once. The chain joins TRBV25-1 to TRBJ2-5; D is possibly TRBD1 (7 bases). The material sequenced was peripheral blood. The sequence was collected from a woman between 45 and 65 years old with active or convalescent COVID-19. Here the CDR3 reads CASSEFGGGGETQYF. The CDR3 coding sequence is TGTGCCAGCAGTGAATTCGGAGGGGGCGGCGAGACCCAGTACTTC.